This entry describes one T cell receptor (beta chain). The antigen is not known. People who had autoimmune disease history or systemic immunosuppression were excluded. This entry is derived from a study of OX40 agonist ivuxolimab in advanced cancers. The study's findings and limits: Averaging showed that CD8+ T cells had more expanded clones than CD4+ did.

The CDR3 has 16 residues. From germline, CDR1 is SNHLY and CDR2 FYNNEI. Trimming cost V 6 bases and J 0 bases; bases outside gene matches: 8. Profiling relied on immunoSEQ multiplex PCR, and the TCRdb table lists in-frame clones only, not all of them. The sample lists 14,000 or so clones, roughly 78% seen once, with roughly 13% in the top ten. The genes are TRBV2 and TRBJ2-1; 7 bases are shared with TRBD2. The source of this sequence is an adult with an advanced solid tumor such as melanoma, head and neck, liver or kidney cancer. The material sequenced was CD4+ or CD8+ T cells sorted from blood, taken in a trial of the OX40 agonist ivuxolimab. DNA for the CDR3: TGTGCCAGCAGACAAAGCGGGGTTAGCTCCTACAATGAGCAGTTCTTC. Translating gives CASRQSGVSSYNEQFF.